A single sample is the source of the 9 T cell receptor beta chains below, sequenced in a study of blood T cell repertoires in COVID-19. TCRdb keeps only in-frame clones here, not all; method: immunoSEQ multiplex PCR. The data hold 130,000 or so clones, with around 89% observed a single time. Sequencing was performed on peripheral blood. These receptors all come from a man in his sixties or seventies with active or convalescent COVID-19.

The chain links TRBV24-1 to TRBJ1-6, with D perhaps TRBD1 (5 bases). The CDR3 extends over 14 amino acids. V was trimmed by 5 bases and J by 7 bases, leaving 11 bases between them. Germline V lookup: CDR1 KGHDR, CDR2 SFDVKD. CDR3 DNA: TGTGCCACCAGTGCAACGACAGAAAATTCACCCCTCCACTTT. Its translation: CATSATTENSPLHF.

The CDR3 DNA follows: TGTGCCAGCAGTTTCCAGGGAGGCCCCTACGAGCAGTACTTC. It encodes CASSFQGGPYEQYF. This chain uses TRBV28 with TRBJ2-7; TRBD2 might be the D (6 bases). The CDR3 has 14 residues. The V gene lost 3 bases and the J gene lost 2 bases, with 11 bases spanning the gap. The germline CDR1 and CDR2 sequences are MDHEN and SYDVKM. Filled out from reference TRBV28 and TRBJ2-7, the complete variable domain reads DVKVTQSSRYLVKRTGEKVFLECVQDMDHENMFWYRQDPGLGLRLIYFSYDVKMKEKGDIPEGYSVSREKKERFSLILESASTNQTSMYLCASSFQGGPYEQYFGPGTRLTVT.

The V and J genes are TRBV9 and TRBJ1-1; 7 nucleotides align to TRBD1. Germline V lookup: CDR1 SGDLS, CDR2 YYNGEE. Unmatched junction bases numbered 12, after V lost 6 bases and J lost 4 bases. The CDR3 totals 15 residues. The CDR3 region is CASTWVAGGGTEAFF. CDR3 nucleotide sequence: TGTGCCAGCACCTGGGTGGCAGGGGGTGGCACTGAAGCTTTCTTT.

This chain connects TRBV20-1 to TRBJ2-1; TRBD2 matches 8 bases. The CDR3 contains 15 residues. After removal of 3 bases from V and 6 bases from J, the junction contained 10 bases not matched to a gene. Looked up from germline, CDR1 is DFQATT and CDR2 is SNEGSKA (reference sequence). The CDR3 sequence is CSASRASGSANEQFF. CDR3 nucleotide sequence: TGCAGTGCTAGTCGGGCGAGCGGGAGCGCCAATGAGCAGTTCTTC.

The chain recombines TRBV10-2 with TRBJ1-2; 10 bases are a match to TRBD1. The germline V gene encodes CDR1 WSHSY and CDR2 SAAADI. CDR3 size: 15 residues. Losses at the gene ends were 5 bases for V and 4 bases for J; bases not matched to a gene: 7. The chain's CDR3 is CASSPRDRGPYGYTF. The CDR3 DNA reads TGCGCCAGCAGTCCCCGGGACAGGGGACCCTATGGCTACACCTTC.

This clone was observed a handful of times. This sequence joins TRBV20-1 and TRBJ1-1; maybe TRBD1 (5 bases). The CDR3 is made up of 11 amino acids. Germline CDR1 is DFQATT and CDR2 is SNEGSKA (reference sequence). With 3 bases removed from V and 9 bases from J, the gap between germline ends came to 11 bases. This CDR3 reads CSARAGGKAFF. The CDR3 nucleotides read TGCAGTGCTAGGGCCGGGGGGAAAGCTTTCTTT.

The chain has TRBV28 and TRBJ2-3, with D unclear. The CDR3 extends over 13 amino acids. The germline V and J ends were trimmed by 3 bases and 7 bases, with 11 bases remaining between them. Germline V gene data show CDR1 as MDHEN and CDR2 as SYDVKM. Written as DNA, the CDR3 is TGTGCCAGCAGTTTCTCCGGTGTCCATACGCAGTATTTT. This encodes CASSFSGVHTQYF.

The CDR3 DNA is TGTGCCTGGAGCTCTAAAAGAGGGGAGGTGAACACTGAAGCTTTCTTT. Its protein product is CAWSSKRGEVNTEAFF. V usage is TRBV30 and J usage is TRBJ1-1, with a tentative D call TRBD1 (5 bases). Trimming took off 3 bases at V and 0 bases at J, with 17 bases between the two ends. Germline CDR1 is GTSNPN and CDR2 is SVGIG (reference sequence). The CDR3 consists of 16 residues.

The CDR3 DNA reads TGTGCCAGCAGCCCGACTAGCGGGAGCACAGATACGCAGTATTTT. Translating it yields CASSPTSGSTDTQYF. The chain recombines TRBV5-6 with TRBJ2-3; 10 nucleotides agree with TRBD2. With V trimmed by 4 bases and J by 0 bases, 2 bases remained unmatched. This CDR3 has 15 amino acids. Germline V gene lookup returns CDR1 SGHDT and CDR2 YYEEEE.